Below are 10 T cell receptor beta chains sequenced from a single sample in a study of T cell changes during pregnancy in multiple sclerosis (dated by TCRdb to the late 2010s). Library prep was done by the immunoSEQ multiplex PCR assay. In TCRdb, the immuneACCESS table is reduced to in-frame sequences with V and J assigned. These tables do not hold every clone; where another copy was compared, an unresolved V gene accounts for under half, and the others remain unexplained. The sample table shows 37,000 or so clones, and 91% are seen once. The ten biggest clones cover 0.45% to 0.5% of the sample. Specimen: CD4+ T cells from peripheral blood mononuclear cells, collected in the second trimester of pregnancy. The receptors stem from a female donor in good health, enrolled as a control in a pregnancy study.

This clone came up once. The chain couples TRBV2 to TRBJ1-3; D unresolved. This CDR3 spans 15 amino acids. The V gene lost 2 bases and the J gene lost 1 base, with 9 bases spanning the gap. Per the germline V gene, CDR1 is SNHLY and CDR2 is FYNNEI. CDR3 sequence reads: CASSEPGRSGNTIYF. CDR3 DNA: TGTGCCAGCAGTGAACCAGGCAGGTCTGGAAACACCATATATTTT.

This clone was seen more than once but under ten times. The CDR3: CASSLSKTGGYYGYTF. The CDR3 nucleotides are TGTGCCAGCAGCTTGAGTAAGACAGGGGGGTACTATGGCTACACCTTC. This chain links TRBV5-6 with TRBJ1-2, with 9 nucleotides matching TRBD1. Germline CDR1 reads SGHDT; CDR2 reads YYEEEE. The length of the CDR3 is 16 residues. The ends lost 1 base at V and 3 bases at J; junction bases unmatched: 7.

The chain joins TRBV28 to TRBJ2-3; 7 bases line up with TRBD2. Trimming took 5 bases from V and 6 from J; bases not matched to a gene: 14. There are 16 residues in the CDR3. From germline, CDR1 is MDHEN and CDR2 SYDVKM. This CDR3 is CASSPPAAGLWDTQYF. CDR3 sequence (DNA): TGTGCCAGCAGTCCCCCCGCAGCGGGATTGTGGGATACGCAGTATTTT.

This clone has only one observation. The CDR3 coding sequence is TGTGCCACCCTCCGCGCAGATACGCAGTATTTT. Translation: CATLRADTQYF. The chain is built from TRBV28 and TRBJ2-3, with D uncertain. Trimming removed 10 bases from V and 4 bases from J, with 9 bases in between. Per the germline V gene, CDR1 is MDHEN and CDR2 is SYDVKM. The CDR3 contains 11 residues.

The V gene is TRBV29-1, the J gene TRBJ1-1; 9 bases are a match to TRBD1. Germline lookup yields CDR1 SQVTM and CDR2 ANQGSEA. After removal of 2 bases from V and 1 base from J, the junction contained 2 bases not matched to a gene. The CDR3 has 14 amino acids. The CDR3 nucleotides read TGCAGCGTTGAAAAGGGACAGGGGAACACTGAAGCTTTCTTT. Its protein is CSVEKGQGNTEAFF.

This clone came up once. J is TRBJ2-7 and V is TRBV4-2; weak D call: TRBD1 (5 bases). The germline V gene has CDR1 LGHNA and CDR2 YNFKEQ. The length of the CDR3 is 16 residues. Trimming removed 1 base at V and 3 bases at J, with 16 bases between. The CDR3 loop reads CASSQAVQGSVYEQYF. The CDR3 DNA reads TGTGCCAGCAGCCAAGCAGTCCAGGGAAGTGTCTACGAGCAGTACTTC.

The rearrangement links TRBV7-2 to TRBJ2-5; D might be TRBD1 (8 bases). The CDR3 is 15 amino acids. Trimming stripped 8 bases from V and 5 bases from J, with 21 bases between. From germline, CDR1 is SGHTA and CDR2 FQGNSA. CDR3 loop: CASGRGGNRGETQYF. CDR3 nucleotides: TGTGCCAGCGGGAGGGGGGGAAACAGGGGGGAGACCCAGTACTTC.

The chain joins TRBV28 to TRBJ1-5; no reliable D call. CDR3 length: 12 amino acids. CDR1 and CDR2 from the germline V gene are MDHEN and SYDVKM. Trimming shortened V by 3 bases and J by 6 bases, and 6 bases separated the two germline ends. The chain's CDR3 is CASSLAGQPQHF. CDR3 nucleotides: TGTGCCAGCAGTTTGGCGGGTCAGCCCCAGCATTTT.

The gene calls are TRBV18 and TRBJ2-3; 10 nucleotides line up with TRBD2. This CDR3 is built from 15 residues. The junction had 5 bases not matched to a gene; V was cut back by 4 bases and J by 4 bases. CDR1 and CDR2 from the germline V gene are KGHSH and LQKENI. The CDR3 DNA reads TGTGCCAGCTCACAGGGGCTAGCGGGAGCAGATACGCAGTATTTT. It codes for CASSQGLAGADTQYF.

The V gene is TRBV18, the J gene TRBJ2-6; 10 bases map to TRBD1. V lost 5 bases and J lost 4; bases outside the gene matches: 8. The CDR3 extends over 17 amino acids. CDR1 is KGHSH, CDR2 LQKENI, per germline. CDR3 in DNA: TGTGCCAGCTCAACTCTTGGGACAGGGGCGGGGGCCAACGTCCTGACTTTC. This encodes CASSTLGTGAGANVLTF.